Here is one T cell receptor (beta chain) with its context. Per the original data handling: Amplification of reference gene primers provided the estimated nucleated cell counts. The repertoire was sequenced with immunoSEQ multiplex PCR; TCRdb's copy has only in-frame clones and lacks some. The V and J calls and clone size come from that table; D and trimming were worked out from the DNA. Among some 100,000 clones, 70% to 90% were seen once, and the ten largest hold about 1.9%. The CDR3 runs 16 residues. Per germline, CDR1 MGHRA and CDR2 YSYEKL. The V and J ends lost 1 base and 2 bases respectively, with 9 bases between them. The sample comes from a study of blood T cell repertoires in COVID-19.

This clonotype originated in a man in his fifties or sixties with COVID-19, enrolled during active disease. Material: peripheral blood. V and J are TRBV4-1 and TRBJ2-6; D gene unclear. The CDR3 bases are TGCGCCAGCAGCCAAGGTGAGGCAACTGGGGCCAACGTCCTGACTTTC. It translates to CASSQGEATGANVLTF.